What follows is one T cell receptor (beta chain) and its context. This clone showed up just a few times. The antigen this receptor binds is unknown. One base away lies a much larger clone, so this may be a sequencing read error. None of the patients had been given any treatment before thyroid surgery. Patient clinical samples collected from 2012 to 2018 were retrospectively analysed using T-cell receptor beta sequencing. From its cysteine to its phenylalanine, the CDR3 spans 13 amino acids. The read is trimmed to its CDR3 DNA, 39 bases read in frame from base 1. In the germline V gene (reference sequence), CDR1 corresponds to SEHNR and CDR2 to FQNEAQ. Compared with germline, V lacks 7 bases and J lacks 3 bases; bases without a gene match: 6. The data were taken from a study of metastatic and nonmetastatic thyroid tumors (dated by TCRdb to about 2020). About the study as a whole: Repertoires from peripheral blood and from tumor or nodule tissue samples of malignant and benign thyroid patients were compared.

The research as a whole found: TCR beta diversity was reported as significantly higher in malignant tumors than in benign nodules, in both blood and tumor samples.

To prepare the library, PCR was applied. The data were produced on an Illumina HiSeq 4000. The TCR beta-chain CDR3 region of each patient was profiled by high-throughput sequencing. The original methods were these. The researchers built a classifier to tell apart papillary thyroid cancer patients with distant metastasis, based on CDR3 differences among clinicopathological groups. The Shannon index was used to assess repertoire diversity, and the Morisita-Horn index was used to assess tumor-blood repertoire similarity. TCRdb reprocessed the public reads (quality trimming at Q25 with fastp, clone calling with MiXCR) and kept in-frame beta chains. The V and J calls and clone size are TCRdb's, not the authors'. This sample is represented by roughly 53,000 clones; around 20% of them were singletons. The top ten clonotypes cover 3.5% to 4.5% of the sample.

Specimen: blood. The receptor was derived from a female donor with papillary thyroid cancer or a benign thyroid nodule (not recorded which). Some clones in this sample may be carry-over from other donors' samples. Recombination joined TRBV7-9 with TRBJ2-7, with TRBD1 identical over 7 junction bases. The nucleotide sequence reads TGTGCCAGCAACGCTAACAGGGGCTACGAGCAGTACTTC. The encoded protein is CASNANRGYEQYF.